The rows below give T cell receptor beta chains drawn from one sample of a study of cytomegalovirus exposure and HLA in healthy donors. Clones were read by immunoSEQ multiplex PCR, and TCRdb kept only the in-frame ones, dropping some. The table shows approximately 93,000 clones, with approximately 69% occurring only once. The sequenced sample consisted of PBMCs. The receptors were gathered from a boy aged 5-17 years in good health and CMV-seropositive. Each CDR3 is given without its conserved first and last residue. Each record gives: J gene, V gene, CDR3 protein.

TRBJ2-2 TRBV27 ASSTLNTGTSGTGELF
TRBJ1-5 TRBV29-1 SAGTDDQPQH
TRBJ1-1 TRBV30 AWKSNTEAF
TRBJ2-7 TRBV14 ASSQEGRGLLNEQY
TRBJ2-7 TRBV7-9 ASSLFQGNEQY
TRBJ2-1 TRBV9 ASSGQPSGEYNEQF
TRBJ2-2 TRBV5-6 ASSLDRGRPGELF
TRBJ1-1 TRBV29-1 SAGQGSTEAF
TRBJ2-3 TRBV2 ASSEPGQGADTQY
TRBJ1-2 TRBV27 ASSLTGSVANYGYT
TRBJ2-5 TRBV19 ASSIHGREETQY
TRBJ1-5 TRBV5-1 ASGRDKQSNQPQH
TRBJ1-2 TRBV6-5 ASSYRDPGQRGYT
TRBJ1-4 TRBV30 AWSVRGEKLF
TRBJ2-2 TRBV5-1 ASRRDRVSTGELF
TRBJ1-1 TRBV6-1 ASSVEPDNTEAF
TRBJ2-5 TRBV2 ASSKNHGGETQY
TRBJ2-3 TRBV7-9 ASSHRPISSGPDGSSQY
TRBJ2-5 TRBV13 ASSRGGEGETQY
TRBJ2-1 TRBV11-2 ASSLTRHRDRPYNEQF
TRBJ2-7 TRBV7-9 ASSPRTGTKY
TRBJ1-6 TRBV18 ASSPTGPRIQGGLH
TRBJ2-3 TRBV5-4 ASSLRLAGGSSTDTQY
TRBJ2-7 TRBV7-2 ASSGASGRLYEQY
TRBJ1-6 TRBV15 ATSLQYNSPLH
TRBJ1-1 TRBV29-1 SVEGRRGNTEAF
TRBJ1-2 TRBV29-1 SGAWSAGMGYGYT
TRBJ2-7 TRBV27 ASSSTSFYEQY
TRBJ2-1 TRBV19 ASSILVFEDEQF
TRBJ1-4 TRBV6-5 ATRASGEGEKLF
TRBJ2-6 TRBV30 AWSLTQGHSGANVLT
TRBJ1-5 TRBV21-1 ASSRPGTGTSHSNQPQH
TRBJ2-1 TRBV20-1 SAILAAQF
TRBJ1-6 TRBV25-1 ASSEGGFLSYNSPLN